The 27 T cell receptor beta chains presented below share a single source sample, sequenced in a study of low-dose radiotherapy and immunotherapy resistance in tumors. The PCR that amplified TCRs ran for approximately 20 cycles, relying on a constant-region primer and a V-primer adapter. TCRdb reprocessed the reads via MiXCR and lists one record per CDR3 protein. The repertoire holds about 50,000 distinct CDR3 sequences, with roughly 12% as singletons. Sample time point: before trial treatment. Sequencing was performed on PBMCs, taken before treatment. These receptors all stem from a female donor with ovarian cancer.

This clonotype was recorded at least ten times. J is TRBJ2-6 and V is TRBV3-1; TRBD1 might be the D (5 bases). Germline V gene lookup returns CDR1 LGHDT and CDR2 YNNKEL (reference sequence). Trimming took 3 bases from V and 4 from J, leaving 13 bases between them. The CDR3 has 16 residues. Here the CDR3 reads CASSHHTGFGANVLTF. Here the CDR3 DNA reads TGTGCCAGCAGCCACCATACAGGTTTCGGGGCCAACGTCCTGACTTTC.

This clonotype was picked up many times. This rearrangement joins TRBV6-6 to TRBJ1-2, with TRBD1 identical over 11 bases. Germline-derived CDR1 and CDR2 are MNHNY and SVGAGI (reference sequence). The junction had 9 bases not matched to a gene; V was cut back by 5 bases and J by 7 bases. CDR3 size: 15 residues. CDR3 residues: CASSPTTDRGLGYTF. The CDR3 coding sequence is TGTGCCAGCAGTCCCACAACGGACAGGGGGCTTGGCTACACCTTC.

This clonotype came up many times. The rearrangement joins TRBV27 to TRBJ2-5; 13 nucleotides align to TRBD2. V shed 5 bases and J 2 bases; nucleotides not matched to a gene: 14. The CDR3 totals 19 residues. Germline CDR1 reads MNHEY; CDR2 reads SMNVEV (reference sequence). The CDR3 DNA is TGTGCCAGCAGTCGCACCCCCGCTCCGGGACTAGCGGGGCAAGAGACCCAGTACTTC. Protein product: CASSRTPAPGLAGQETQYF.

This clonotype was observed at least ten times. The chain carries TRBV4-1 and TRBJ1-6, with D perhaps matching TRBD1 (6 bases). This CDR3 is built from 16 residues. V was pared by 4 bases and J by 1 base, with 11 bases between. Looked up from germline, CDR1 is MGHRA and CDR2 is YSYEKL. The CDR3 reads CASSRIQGSYNSPLHF. In DNA form, the CDR3 reads TGCGCCAGCAGCCGAATACAGGGTTCCTATAATTCACCCCTCCACTTT.

This clonotype was counted only a few times. The chain uses TRBV2 and TRBJ2-7, with D possibly called TRBD1 or TRBD2 (5 bases each). CDR1 SNHLY and CDR2 FYNNEI come from the germline V gene. The V end was cut by 10 bases, the J end by 4 bases, with 20 bases between. The CDR3 runs 14 residues. CDR3: CATGQGDSGYEQYF. CDR3 bases: TGTGCCACTGGTCAGGGAGATAGTGGGTACGAGCAGTACTTC.

There are many counts of this clonotype. This chain joins TRBV19 and TRBJ2-5; 8 nucleotides align to TRBD2. After removal of 6 bases from V and 0 bases from J, the junction contained 6 bases not matched to a gene. CDR1 and CDR2 (germline): LNHDA, SQIVND (reference sequence). This CDR3 has 15 amino acids. CDR3 region: CASSDGGGYQETQYF. CDR3 coding DNA: TGTGCCAGTAGCGACGGGGGGGGCTACCAAGAGACCCAGTACTTC.

This clonotype was counted a few times. The V call is TRBV18, the J call TRBJ1-5; D not resolved. With 4 bases removed from V and 0 bases from J, the gap between germline ends came to 1 base. The CDR3 contains 12 residues. Germline lookup yields CDR1 KGHSH and CDR2 LQKENI. The CDR3 nucleotides read TGTGCCAGCTCACTTAGCAATCAGCCCCAGCATTTT. Protein sequence: CASSLSNQPQHF. The whole variable domain, remainder taken from reference TRBV18 and TRBJ1-5, is NAGVMQNPRHLVRRRGQEARLRCSPMKGHSHVYWYRQLPEEGLKFMVYLQKENIIDESGMPKERFSAEFPKEGPSILRIQQVVRGDSAAYFCASSLSNQPQHFGDGTRLSIL.

This clonotype was counted ten times or more. The chain recombines TRBV5-1 with TRBJ2-6; D unclear. Germline V CDR1 and CDR2: SGHRS, YFSETQ. V was clipped by 4 bases and J by 4 bases, with 9 bases between them. The CDR3 spans 14 residues. CDR3 in amino acids: CASSRPDGANVLTF. CDR3 coding DNA: TGCGCCAGCAGCCGCCCGGACGGGGCCAACGTCCTGACTTTC.

This clonotype was detected ten times or more. The chain has TRBV28 and TRBJ2-7; tentatively, D is TRBD1 (5 bases). The germline V gene encodes CDR1 MDHEN and CDR2 SYDVKM. V was shortened by 5 bases and J by 3 bases, with 8 bases between the two germline ends. The CDR3 loop spans 12 amino acids. The CDR3 DNA sequence: TGTGCCAGCAGTGCGCAGGGCTACGAGCAGTACTTC. Protein: CASSAQGYEQYF.

About this clonotype: It is likely a read error: a sequence one base away is far more abundant. The chain is built from TRBV23-1 and TRBJ2-1; no reliable D call. TRBV23-1 is noted as an ORF with a role that remains uncertain. The CDR3 length is 12 residues. Trimming shortened V by 2 bases and J by 10 bases, and 9 bases separated the two germline ends. CDR3 nucleotides: TGCGCCAGCAGTCAAGTAGGACGCGAGCAGTTCTTC. As protein: CASSQVGREQFF.

At least ten counts were recorded for this clonotype. The J gene is TRBJ2-2, the V gene TRBV12-5; 8 bases map to TRBD2. The CDR3 runs to 13 residues. The germline V gene has CDR1 LGHNT and CDR2 FRNRAP. With V trimmed by 6 bases and J by 6 bases, 3 bases remained unmatched. CDR3: CASGGLAAGELFF. The DNA for the CDR3 is TGTGCTAGTGGCGGACTAGCCGCCGGGGAGCTGTTTTTT.

This clonotype was seen at least ten times. The chain carries TRBV13 and TRBJ2-7, with TRBD1 as a possible D gene (5 bases). The CDR3 consists of 14 residues. Germline CDR1 reads PRHDT; CDR2 reads FYEKMQ (reference sequence). V was shortened by 4 bases and J by 2 bases, with 12 bases between the two germline ends. The CDR3 bases are TGTGCCAGCAGCTCCGTTGGACAAGCCTACGAGCAGTACTTC. Protein sequence: CASSSVGQAYEQYF.

This clonotype was found many times. The V call is TRBV7-9, the J call TRBJ1-1; D not certain. V lost 5 bases and J lost 1, with 14 bases in between. The CDR3 loop spans 15 amino acids. Germline values: CDR1 SEHNR, CDR2 FQNEAQ (reference sequence). CDR3 sequence: CASSLPGRRNTEAFF. The CDR3 DNA reads as TGTGCCAGCAGCCTTCCGGGCAGGAGGAACACTGAAGCTTTCTTT.

The V and J genes are TRBV28 and TRBJ2-3; D is ambiguous. This CDR3 comprises 14 residues. Germline CDR1 and CDR2: MDHEN and SYDVKM. The CDR3 sequence: CVITPSSLTDTQYF. As DNA, the CDR3 is TGTGTCATCACACCGTCGAGCCTCACAGATACGCAGTATTTT.

This clonotype was seen repeatedly, ten times or more. The chain uses TRBV12-3 or TRBV12-4 and TRBJ2-1, with D hard to call. CDR3 length equals 15 residues. Trimming removed 6 bases from V and 0 bases from J, with 12 bases in between. The CDR3 nucleotides are TGTGCCAGCAGCCTATCCTACAACTCCTACAATGAGCAGTTCTTC. Translated: CASSLSYNSYNEQFF.

The sample holds many counts of this clonotype. The chain couples TRBV20-1 to TRBJ2-7, with D possibly being TRBD1 (7 bases). CDR3 length: 15 amino acids. The germline gives CDR1 DFQATT, CDR2 SNEGSKA (reference sequence). V lost 5 bases and J lost 1, with 18 bases in between. CDR3 DNA: TGCAGTGCTCTCCGGGAGACAGGGACTTCCTACGAGCAGTACTTC. Translated: CSALRETGTSYEQYF.

About this clonotype itself: A far larger clone is off by one base, so a read error is likely. The V call is TRBV15, the J call TRBJ2-1; D is uncertain. The CDR3 has 13 amino acids. Germline V lookup: CDR1 LNHNV, CDR2 YYDKDF (reference sequence). The ends were cut back, 0 bases at V and 10 bases at J, with 10 bases in the middle. This chain's CDR3 is CATSREVQVEQFF. The CDR3 region has the DNA TGTGCCACCAGCAGAGAGGTTCAGGTCGAGCAGTTCTTC.

This clonotype was seen at least ten times. The chain combines TRBV10-3 with TRBJ2-2; no clear D. The germline V gene encodes CDR1 ENHRY and CDR2 SYGVKD. There are 14 residues in the CDR3. V was pared by 4 bases and J by 3 bases, with 9 bases between. The CDR3 loop reads CAISAAEDTGELFF. The CDR3 region has the DNA TGTGCCATCAGTGCGGCCGAAGACACCGGGGAGCTGTTTTTT.

This clonotype occurred many times. The V gene is TRBV3-1, the J gene TRBJ2-1, with D maybe TRBD2 (6 bases). CDR3 length equals 13 residues. With 5 bases removed from V and 4 bases from J, the gap between germline ends came to 9 bases. Per germline, CDR1 LGHDT and CDR2 YNNKEL (reference sequence). Here the CDR3 reads CASSGGSYNEQFF. CDR3 coding DNA: TGTGCCAGCAGCGGGGGGTCTTACAATGAGCAGTTCTTC.

This clonotype was seen many times. CDR3 sequence (DNA): TGTGCCTGGAGTGTAGGACGGGGGGCCCTGAACGAGCAGTACTTC. It yields the protein CAWSVGRGALNEQYF. This chain connects TRBV30 to TRBJ2-7, with a possible D match to TRBD2 (7 bases). The germline V and J ends were trimmed by 0 bases and 5 bases, with 17 bases remaining between them. The CDR3 is made up of 15 amino acids. The germline CDR1 and CDR2 sequences are GTSNPN and SVGIG (reference sequence).

This clonotype was counted at least ten times. The rearrangement joins TRBV27 to TRBJ2-1; no reliable D call. Germline loops: CDR1 MNHEY, CDR2 SMNVEV (reference sequence). The V gene lost 5 bases and the J gene lost 7 bases, with 9 bases spanning the gap. The CDR3 spans 12 residues. CDR3 loop: CASSPPGNEQFF. The CDR3 bases are TGTGCCAGCAGTCCCCCCGGTAATGAGCAGTTCTTC.

This clonotype was counted many times. The chain uses TRBV2 and TRBJ1-1; TRBD1 is a possible D gene (5 bases). The CDR3 has 16 residues. Germline lookup yields CDR1 SNHLY and CDR2 FYNNEI. Trimming stripped 6 bases from V and 1 base from J, with 18 bases between. The CDR3 nucleotides read TGTGCCAGCAGCCCCGGAGCAGGGCCACGGAACACTGAAGCTTTCTTT. It is translated as CASSPGAGPRNTEAFF. The full variable domain, completed using reference TRBV2 and TRBJ1-1, is EPEVTQTPSHQVTQMGQEVILRCVPISNHLYFYWYRQILGQKVEFLVSFYNNEISEKSEIFDDQFSVERPDGSNFTLKIRSTKLEDSAMYFCASSPGAGPRNTEAFFGQGTRLTVV.

This clonotype was picked up many times. This chain joins TRBV11-2 and TRBJ2-7; 7 bases line up with TRBD1. Germline-derived CDR1 and CDR2 are SGHAT and FQNNGV. With V trimmed by 6 bases and J by 2 bases, 4 bases remained unmatched. The CDR3 loop spans 13 amino acids. This chain's CDR3 is CASSQTGTYEQYF. In DNA, the CDR3 is TGTGCCAGCAGTCAGACAGGGACCTACGAGCAGTACTTC.

This clonotype was counted ten times or more. The V and J genes are TRBV29-1 and TRBJ1-1, with D perhaps matching TRBD1 (5 bases). This CDR3 is 16 amino acids long. Looked up from germline, CDR1 is SQVTM and CDR2 is ANQGSEA. Trimming left V 4 bases short and J 2 bases short, with 20 bases between. The DNA for the CDR3 is TGCAGCGTTGGGGCTGGGGCCAGGGCGGATAACACTGAAGCTTTCTTT. Protein product: CSVGAGARADNTEAFF. The full variable domain, with the rest looked up from reference TRBV29-1 and TRBJ1-1, is SAVISQKPSRDICQRGTSLTIQCQVDSQVTMMFWYRQQPGQSLTLIATANQGSEATYESGFVIDKFPISRPNLTFSTLTVSNMSPEDSSIYLCSVGAGARADNTEAFFGQGTRLTVV.

This clonotype was counted ten times or more. CDR3 sequence (DNA): TGTGCCAGCAGTCTCCGGAGGGGTTTGGAGACCCAGTACTTC. It codes for CASSLRRGLETQYF. The chain uses TRBV2 and TRBJ2-5; the D gene is possibly TRBD2 (6 bases). Germline V CDR1 and CDR2: SNHLY, FYNNEI. The CDR3 is 14 amino acids. The V and J ends lost 5 bases and 5 bases respectively, with 15 bases between them.

This clonotype was seen many times. The chain is built from TRBV7-6 and TRBJ1-1; a weak D match, TRBD1 (5 bases). V shed 6 bases and J shed 4 bases, with 15 bases lying between them. Germline loops: CDR1 SGHVS, CDR2 FNYEAQ. The CDR3 consists of 14 residues. CDR3 amino acids: CASSQRGGATEAFF. The CDR3 nucleotides read TGTGCCAGCAGTCAGCGTGGGGGTGCCACTGAAGCTTTCTTT.

The table lists this clonotype with many counts. V is TRBV20-1 and J is TRBJ1-6; D is undetermined. CDR3 length equals 12 residues. V was shortened by 1 base and J by 7 bases, with 5 bases between the two germline ends. Germline lookup yields CDR1 DFQATT and CDR2 SNEGSKA (reference sequence). CDR3 DNA sequence: TGCAGTGCTAGAGTGGGGAATTCACCCCTCCACTTT. Its translation is CSARVGNSPLHF.